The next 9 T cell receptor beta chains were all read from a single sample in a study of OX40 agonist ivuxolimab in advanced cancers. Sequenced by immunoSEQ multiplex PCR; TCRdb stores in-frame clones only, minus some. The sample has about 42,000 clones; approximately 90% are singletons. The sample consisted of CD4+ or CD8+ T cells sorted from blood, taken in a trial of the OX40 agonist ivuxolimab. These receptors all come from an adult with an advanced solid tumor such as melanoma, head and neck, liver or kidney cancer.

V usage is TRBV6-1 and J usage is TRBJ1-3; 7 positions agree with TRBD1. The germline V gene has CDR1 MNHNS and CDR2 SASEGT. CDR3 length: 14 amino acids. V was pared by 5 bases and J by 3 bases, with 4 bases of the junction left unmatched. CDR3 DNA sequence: TGTGCCAGCAGTCCACAGGGGCTTGGAAACACCATATATTTT. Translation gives CASSPQGLGNTIYF.

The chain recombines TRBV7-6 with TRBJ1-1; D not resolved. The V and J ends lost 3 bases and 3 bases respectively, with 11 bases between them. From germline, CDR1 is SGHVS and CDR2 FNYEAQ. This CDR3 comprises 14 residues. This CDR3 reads CASSLRRRDTEAFF. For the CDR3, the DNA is TGTGCCAGCAGCTTGAGGCGAAGGGACACTGAAGCTTTCTTT. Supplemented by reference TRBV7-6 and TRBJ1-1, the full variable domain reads GAGVSQSPRYKVTKRGQDVALRCDPISGHVSLYWYRQALGQGPEFLTYFNYEAQQDKSGLPNDRFSAERPEGSISTLTIQRTEQRDSAMYRCASSLRRRDTEAFFGQGTRLTVV.

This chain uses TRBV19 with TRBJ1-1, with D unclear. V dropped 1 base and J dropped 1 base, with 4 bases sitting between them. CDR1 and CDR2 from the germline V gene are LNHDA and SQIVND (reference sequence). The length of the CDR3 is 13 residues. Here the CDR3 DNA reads TGTGCCAGTAGTATAGGTGCGAACACTGAAGCTTTCTTT. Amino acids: CASSIGANTEAFF. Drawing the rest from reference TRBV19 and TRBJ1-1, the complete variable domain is DGGITQSPKYLFRKEGQNVTLSCEQNLNHDAMYWYRQDPGQGLRLIYYSQIVNDFQKGDIAEGYSVSREKKESFPLTVTSAQKNPTAFYLCASSIGANTEAFFGQGTRLTVV.

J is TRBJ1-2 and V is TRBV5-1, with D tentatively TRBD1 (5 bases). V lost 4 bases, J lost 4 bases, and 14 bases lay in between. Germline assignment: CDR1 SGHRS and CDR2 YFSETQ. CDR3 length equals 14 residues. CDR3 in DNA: TGCGCCAGCAGCGGAGACAGCCGACTCTATGGCTACACCTTC. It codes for CASSGDSRLYGYTF.

Here the CDR3 reads CASSFRQGVDTQYF. CDR3 nucleotide sequence: TGTGCCAGCAGCTTTAGACAGGGCGTAGATACGCAGTATTTT. The rearrangement joins TRBV11-2 to TRBJ2-3; the match to TRBD1 covers 7 bases. Per the germline V gene, CDR1 is SGHAT and CDR2 is FQNNGV. This CDR3 has 14 amino acids. V was pared by 3 bases and J by 5 bases, with 5 bases of the junction left unmatched.

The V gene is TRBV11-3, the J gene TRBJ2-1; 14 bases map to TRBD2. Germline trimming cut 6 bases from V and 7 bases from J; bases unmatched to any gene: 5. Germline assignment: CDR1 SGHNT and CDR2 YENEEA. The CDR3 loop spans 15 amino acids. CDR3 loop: CASSPGTSGGNEQFF. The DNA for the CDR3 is TGTGCCAGCAGTCCCGGGACTAGCGGGGGAAATGAGCAGTTCTTC.

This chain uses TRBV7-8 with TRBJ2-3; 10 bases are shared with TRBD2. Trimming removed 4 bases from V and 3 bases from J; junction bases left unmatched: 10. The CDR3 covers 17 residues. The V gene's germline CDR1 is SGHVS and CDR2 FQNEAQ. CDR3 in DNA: TGTGCCAGCAGCTCCCCGGGAGCGGGAGGGCCAACAGATACGCAGTATTTT. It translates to CASSSPGAGGPTDTQYF.

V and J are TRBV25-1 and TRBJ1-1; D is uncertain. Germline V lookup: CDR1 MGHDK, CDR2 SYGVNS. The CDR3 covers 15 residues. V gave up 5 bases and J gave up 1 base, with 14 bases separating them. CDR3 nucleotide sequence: TGTGCCAGCAGTCCCACAAAGACGGGGAACACTGAAGCTTTCTTT. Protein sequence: CASSPTKTGNTEAFF.

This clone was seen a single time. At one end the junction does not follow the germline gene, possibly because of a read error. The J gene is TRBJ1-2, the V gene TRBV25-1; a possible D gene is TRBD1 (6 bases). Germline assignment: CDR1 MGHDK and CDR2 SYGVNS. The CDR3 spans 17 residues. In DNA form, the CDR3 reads TGTGCCAGCAGGGAATCCGGGGGGGCAGGGGAGGGGTATGGCTACACCTTC. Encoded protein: CASRESGGAGEGYGYTF.